This T cell receptor beta chain was captured by sequencing in a study of T-cell memory formation after mild COVID-19. The sample holds a few counts of this clonotype. Its antigen is not known. General observations from the study: Largely, contracting CD4+ clones fell within CM and EM, and contracting CD8+ clones within EMRA.

Each CDR3 protein is one row after TCRdb ran MiXCR on the 5' RACE reads. Here the sample spans just over 350,000 distinct CDR3 sequences, approximately 14% being singletons. The sequenced sample consisted of PBMCs or a T cell subset sorted from them (not recorded which). This TCR was recovered from a man between 18 and 29 years old who had mild COVID-19 (a few samples of this study predate the infection). Cell type and time point are not known.

Here the CDR3 reads CASRGRAGPPDTQYF. In DNA, the CDR3 is TGTGCCAGCCGGGGAAGAGCGGGGCCGCCGGATACGCAGTATTTT. The chain links TRBV5-4 to TRBJ2-3; 7 bases map to TRBD2. The ends lost 7 bases at V and 6 bases at J; junction bases unmatched: 14. The CDR3 loop spans 15 amino acids. Germline assignment: CDR1 SGHNT and CDR2 YYREEE (reference sequence).